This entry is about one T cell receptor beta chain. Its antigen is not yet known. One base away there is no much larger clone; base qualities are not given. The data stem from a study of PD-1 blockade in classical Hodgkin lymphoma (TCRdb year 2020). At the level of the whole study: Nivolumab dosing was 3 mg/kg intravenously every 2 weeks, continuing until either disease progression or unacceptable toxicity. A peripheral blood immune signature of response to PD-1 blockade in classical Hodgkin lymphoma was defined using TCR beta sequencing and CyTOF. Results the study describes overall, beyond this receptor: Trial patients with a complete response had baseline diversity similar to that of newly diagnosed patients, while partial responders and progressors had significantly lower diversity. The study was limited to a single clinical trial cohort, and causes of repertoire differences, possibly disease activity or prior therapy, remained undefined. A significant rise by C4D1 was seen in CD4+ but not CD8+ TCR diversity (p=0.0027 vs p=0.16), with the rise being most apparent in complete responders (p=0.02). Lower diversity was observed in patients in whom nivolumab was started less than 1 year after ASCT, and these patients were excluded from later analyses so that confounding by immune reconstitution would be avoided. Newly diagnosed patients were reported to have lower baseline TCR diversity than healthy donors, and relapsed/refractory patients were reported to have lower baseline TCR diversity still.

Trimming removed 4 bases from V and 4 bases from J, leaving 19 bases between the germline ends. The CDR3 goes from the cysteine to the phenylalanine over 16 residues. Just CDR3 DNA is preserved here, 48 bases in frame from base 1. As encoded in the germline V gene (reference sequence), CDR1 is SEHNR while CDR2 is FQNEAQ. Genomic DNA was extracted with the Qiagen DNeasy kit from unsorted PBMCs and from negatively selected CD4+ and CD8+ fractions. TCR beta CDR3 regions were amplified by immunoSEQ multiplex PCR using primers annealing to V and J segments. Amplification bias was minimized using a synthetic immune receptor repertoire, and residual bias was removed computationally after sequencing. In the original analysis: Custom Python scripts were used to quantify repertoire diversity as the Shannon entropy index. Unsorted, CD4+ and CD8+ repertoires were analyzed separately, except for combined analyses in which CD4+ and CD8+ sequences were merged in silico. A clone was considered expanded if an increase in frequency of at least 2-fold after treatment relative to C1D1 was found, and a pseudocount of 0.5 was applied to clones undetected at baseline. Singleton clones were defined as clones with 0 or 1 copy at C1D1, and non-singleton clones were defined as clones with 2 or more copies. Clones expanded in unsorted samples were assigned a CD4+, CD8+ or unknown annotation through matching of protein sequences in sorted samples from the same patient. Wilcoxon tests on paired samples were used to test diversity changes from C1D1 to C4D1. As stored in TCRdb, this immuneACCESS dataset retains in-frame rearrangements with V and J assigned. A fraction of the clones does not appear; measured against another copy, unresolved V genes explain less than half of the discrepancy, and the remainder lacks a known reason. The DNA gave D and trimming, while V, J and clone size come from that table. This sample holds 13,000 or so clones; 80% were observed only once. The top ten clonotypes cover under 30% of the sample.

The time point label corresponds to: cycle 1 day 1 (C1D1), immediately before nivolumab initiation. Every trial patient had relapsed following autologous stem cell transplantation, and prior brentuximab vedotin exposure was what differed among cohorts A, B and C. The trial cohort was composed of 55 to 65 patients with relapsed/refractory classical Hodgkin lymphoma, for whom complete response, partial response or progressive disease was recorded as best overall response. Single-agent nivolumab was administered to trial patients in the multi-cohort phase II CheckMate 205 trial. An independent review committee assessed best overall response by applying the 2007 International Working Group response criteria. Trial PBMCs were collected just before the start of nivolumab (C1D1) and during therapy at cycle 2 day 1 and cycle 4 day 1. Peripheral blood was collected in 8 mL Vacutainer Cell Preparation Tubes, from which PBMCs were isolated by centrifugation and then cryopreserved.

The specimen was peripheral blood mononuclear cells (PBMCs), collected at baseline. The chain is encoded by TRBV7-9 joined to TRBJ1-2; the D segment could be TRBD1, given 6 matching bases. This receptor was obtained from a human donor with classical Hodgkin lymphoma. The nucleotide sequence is TGTGCCAGCAGCTCCTTAACCGAACAGGGCTCCTATGGCTACACCTTC. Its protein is CASSSLTEQGSYGYTF.